A single sample gave rise to the 29 T cell receptor beta chains below, sequenced in a study of spatial heterogeneity in lung cancer. TCRdb itself ran the 5' RACE reads through MiXCR, one entry per CDR3 protein. The table has about 5,400 distinct CDR3 sequences, around 35% seen once; the top ten hold 3.5% to 4%. The time point here: sample taken at primary tumor resection. Whole RNA came from tumor, nontumor lung or frozen PBMC and was sequenced without being sorted. The sequences come from PBMCs, collected at surgery. The receptors derive from a female donor with early-stage non-small cell lung cancer.

This clonotype was seen a handful of times. As an off-target read in a library built for alpha chains, this beta chain has a frequency of little significance. This chain links TRBV5-6 with TRBJ2-7; the D gene is possibly TRBD2 (6 bases). Germline V gene data show CDR1 as SGHDT and CDR2 as YYEEEE. The CDR3 covers 15 residues. The V and J ends lost 2 bases and 1 base respectively, with 13 bases between them. This CDR3 reads CASSLGLGGSYEQYF. The CDR3 DNA reads as TGTGCCAGCAGCTTAGGTTTGGGGGGATCCTACGAGCAGTACTTC.

The table lists this clonotype with a few counts. As an off-target read in a library built for alpha chains, this beta chain has a frequency of little significance. CDR3 region: CASSLGVLNTGELFF. The CDR3 DNA follows: TGTGCCAGCAGCTTAGGCGTTTTGAACACCGGGGAGCTGTTTTTT. This chain links TRBV7-3 with TRBJ2-2; no firm D call. Germline V lookup: CDR1 SGHTA, CDR2 FQGTGA. Trimming shortened V by 2 bases and J by 1 base, and 8 bases separated the two germline ends. The CDR3 is made up of 15 amino acids.

Details on this clonotype: The library was prepared for alpha chains; this beta chain is a stray read, so its frequency means little. This chain links TRBV7-9 with TRBJ2-5; D is unresolved. The V end lost 1 base, the J end lost 5 bases, and 14 bases lay between the germline ends. Germline lookup yields CDR1 SEHNR and CDR2 FQNEAQ (reference sequence). The length of the CDR3 is 15 residues. The CDR3: CASSLVTGVDETQYF. Here the CDR3 DNA reads TGTGCCAGCAGCTTAGTAACTGGGGTAGATGAGACCCAGTACTTC.

This clonotype has only a few counts. This beta chain was picked up by a library intended for alpha chains and is off target, so its count carries little meaning. CDR3 DNA: TGTGCCAGCAGGGGGTTGGAGGGAAGCTACGTCCTTACGGGCACAGATACGCAGTATTTT. As protein: CASRGLEGSYVLTGTDTQYF. J is TRBJ2-3 and V is TRBV2; D might be TRBD2 (6 bases). Germline V gene lookup returns CDR1 SNHLY and CDR2 FYNNEI. Trimming cost V 6 bases and J 1 base, with 29 bases left between them. The CDR3 has 20 amino acids. Supplemented by reference TRBV2 and TRBJ2-3, the full variable domain reads EPEVTQTPSHQVTQMGQEVILRCVPISNHLYFYWYRQILGQKVEFLVSFYNNEISEKSEIFDDQFSVERPDGSNFTLKIRSTKLEDSAMYFCASRGLEGSYVLTGTDTQYFGPGTRLTVL.

This clonotype qualifies as medium-sized. Because this beta chain is a stray read in a library intended to capture alpha chains, its abundance should not be given much weight. The CDR3 is CASSSHPGQGGQPQHF. In nucleotides, the CDR3 is TGTGCCAGTAGTTCACATCCGGGACAGGGAGGTCAGCCCCAGCATTTT. The chain couples TRBV19 to TRBJ1-5; 9 bases align to TRBD1. The germline V gene encodes CDR1 LNHDA and CDR2 SQIVND (reference sequence). V trimming: 5 bases; J trimming: 6 bases; junction bases outside the gene matches: 11. This CDR3 has 16 amino acids.

Comment on this clonotype: The size of this beta chain means little, since it is a stray read in a library made for alpha chains. The chain employs TRBV9 and TRBJ2-2; a weak D match, TRBD1 (6 bases). The CDR3 runs to 16 residues. The ends were cut back, 0 bases at V and 0 bases at J, with 9 bases in the middle. CDR1 and CDR2 from the germline V gene are SGDLS and YYNGEE. The CDR3 DNA sequence: TGTGCCAGCAGCGTAGGGACAGACTCGAACACCGGGGAGCTGTTTTTT. Its protein is CASSVGTDSNTGELFF.

Comments on this clonotype: One end of the junction fails to match germline, which may point to a read error. This beta chain slipped into a library made for alpha chains as a stray read, so its size is not meaningful. The V gene is TRBV5-4, the J gene TRBJ2-7; D remains ambiguous. Germline loops: CDR1 SGHNT, CDR2 YYREEE (reference sequence). The CDR3 covers 14 residues. The CDR3 coding sequence is TGTGCCAGCAGCTTGAAAGGGAATCTCTACGCGCAGTACTTC. It encodes CASSLKGNLYAQYF.

This clonotype has a handful of counts. Since it is a stray read in a library aimed at alpha chains, this beta chain has a size that is not meaningful. The chain recombines TRBV24-1 with TRBJ2-5, with D hard to call. The CDR3 has 11 amino acids. Per the germline V gene, CDR1 is KGHDR and CDR2 is SFDVKD. V lost 2 bases, J lost 6 bases, and 3 bases lay in between. Written as DNA, the CDR3 is TGTGCCACCAGTGATTGGCAGACCCAGTACTTC. Protein: CATSDWQTQYF.

As regards this clonotype: Found in a library prepared for alpha chains, this beta chain is an off-target read, and its abundance has little meaning. The gene calls are TRBV18 and TRBJ2-7, with TRBD2 identical over 15 bases. Germline V lookup: CDR1 KGHSH, CDR2 LQKENI. V shed 5 bases, J shed 2 bases, and the junction held 4 bases outside the gene matches. This CDR3 comprises 16 residues. The CDR3 reads CASSGTSGGTPYEQYF. CDR3 DNA sequence: TGTGCCAGCTCAGGGACTAGCGGGGGGACCCCCTACGAGCAGTACTTC.

Concerning this clonotype: Found in a library prepared for alpha chains, this beta chain is an off-target read, and its abundance has little meaning. The chain combines TRBV27 with TRBJ2-1, with D perhaps TRBD2 (6 bases). CDR3 length: 16 amino acids. Trimming took 7 bases from V and 1 from J, leaving 17 bases between them. Germline V gene lookup returns CDR1 MNHEY and CDR2 SMNVEV (reference sequence). DNA of the CDR3: TGTGCCAGCACCTGGGACTCACTTTCATCCTACAATGAGCAGTTCTTC. Residues: CASTWDSLSSYNEQFF.

Regarding this clonotype: Because the library targeted alpha chains, this beta chain is an off-target read whose size means little. This sequence joins TRBV20-1 and TRBJ2-4; 10 nucleotides line up with TRBD2. Trimming took 5 bases from V and 8 from J; bases not matched to a gene: 9. CDR3 length: 14 amino acids. Germline V gene data show CDR1 as DFQATT and CDR2 as SNEGSKA (reference sequence). CDR3 nucleotides: TGCAGTGCTGTTAATCTAGCGGGGGACGACATTCAGTACTTC. The encoded protein is CSAVNLAGDDIQYF.

For this clonotype: Being off target in a library aimed at alpha chains, this beta chain has a size of little meaning. V is TRBV28 and J is TRBJ2-6; no definite D call. The germline V gene has CDR1 MDHEN and CDR2 SYDVKM. V dropped 6 bases and J dropped 4 bases, with 7 bases sitting between them. This CDR3 has 13 residues. Written as DNA, the CDR3 is TGTGCCAGCAGAAGGGCCGGGGCCAACGTCCTGACTTTC. It translates to CASRRAGANVLTF.

This clonotype occurred a few times. Because the library targeted alpha chains, this beta chain is an off-target read whose size means little. V gene TRBV12-3 or TRBV12-4 combines with J gene TRBJ2-5; D tentatively fits TRBD1 or TRBD2 (5 bases each). This CDR3 comprises 14 residues. The V end was cut by 5 bases, the J end by 2 bases, with 12 bases between. The CDR3, as DNA: TGTGCCAGCAGTCGGGACGGTACACAAGAGACCCAGTACTTC. It is translated as CASSRDGTQETQYF.

Note on this clonotype: The library was designed around alpha chains, so this beta chain is a stray read whose abundance carries little weight. The chain employs TRBV13 and TRBJ2-3; TRBD1 agrees at 9 bases. Per germline, CDR1 PRHDT and CDR2 FYEKMQ (reference sequence). The CDR3 has 15 residues. After removal of 5 bases from V and 4 bases from J, the junction contained 7 bases not matched to a gene. DNA of the CDR3: TGTGCCAGCAGCCCCCGGGACAGGGCGCCAGATACGCAGTATTTT. As protein: CASSPRDRAPDTQYF.

The count of this clonotype is one. Since the library was made to target alpha chains, this beta chain is a stray read and its abundance is not meaningful. This chain uses TRBV29-1 with TRBJ2-7; D perhaps matches TRBD2 (5 bases). The CDR3 runs to 13 residues. V was trimmed by 7 bases and J by 0 bases, leaving 13 bases between them. Germline V gene lookup returns CDR1 SQVTM and CDR2 ANQGSEA. CDR3 loop: CSAAHSGSYEQYF. CDR3 nucleotide sequence: TGCAGCGCCGCCCACAGCGGCTCCTACGAGCAGTACTTC.

This clonotype came up a few times. The library was designed around alpha chains, so this beta chain is a stray read whose abundance carries little weight. The genes are TRBV3-1 and TRBJ2-7, with D possibly matching TRBD1 (5 bases). Looked up from germline, CDR1 is LGHDT and CDR2 is YNNKEL (reference sequence). Trimming took 3 bases from V and 2 from J, leaving 11 bases between them. This CDR3 region has 14 residues. In DNA form, the CDR3 reads TGTGCCAGCAGCCAGAACAGGCTACCCTACGAGCAGTACTTC. It codes for CASSQNRLPYEQYF.

This clonotype was seen only a few times. This beta chain is a stray read from a library made for alpha chains; its abundance is not meaningful. The chain uses TRBV6-5 and TRBJ2-7; 9 nucleotides agree with TRBD2. CDR1 is MNHEY, CDR2 SVGAGI, per germline. J lost 3 bases, V lost 7 bases, and 13 bases had no gene match. This CDR3 has 16 amino acids. The CDR3 nucleotides are TGTGCCAGCACTCGTCTTAGCGGGGGCCTCCACTACGAGCAGTACTTC. Translated: CASTRLSGGLHYEQYF.

On this clonotype itself: This beta chain is a stray read from a library made for alpha chains; its abundance is not meaningful. The chain recombines TRBV28 with TRBJ2-3; no definite D call. This CDR3 spans 14 amino acids. Trimming stripped 5 bases from V and 0 bases from J, with 9 bases between. Germline CDR1 reads MDHEN; CDR2 reads SYDVKM. In DNA form, the CDR3 reads TGTGCCAGCAGTATATCTACTAGCACAGATACGCAGTATTTT. It translates to CASSISTSTDTQYF.

With respect to this clonotype: This beta chain came through as a stray read in a library set up for alpha chains, and its size says little. CDR3 in amino acids: CASSLEFSGNSPLHF. The CDR3 coding sequence is TGTGCCAGCAGCTTAGAATTTTCCGGTAATTCACCCCTCCACTTT. V usage is TRBV7-2 and J usage is TRBJ1-6; D gene ambiguous. The CDR3 sequence is 15 residues long. V was shortened by 1 base and J by 6 bases, with 10 bases between the two germline ends. The germline gives CDR1 SGHTA, CDR2 FQGNSA.

Note on this clonotype: This beta chain is a stray sequence in a library constructed for alpha chains; its clone size is not meaningful. The J gene is TRBJ2-7, the V gene TRBV6-2 or TRBV6-3, with a possible D match to TRBD2 (6 bases). This CDR3 is built from 13 residues. Germline assignment: CDR1 MNHEY and CDR2 SVGEGT. V was cut by 6 bases and J by 8 bases, with 17 bases left in between. DNA of the CDR3: TGTGCCAGCAGCGCGGGGTTAATTACGAAGCAGTACTTC. This sequence encodes CASSAGLITKQYF.

A word on this clonotype: This beta chain is a stray read from a library made for alpha chains; its abundance is not meaningful. The rearrangement uses TRBV7-3 and TRBJ2-3, with D hard to call. The V gene's germline CDR1 is SGHTA and CDR2 FQGTGA. V lost 3 bases, J lost 5 bases, and 6 bases lay in between. The CDR3 sequence is 12 residues long. As DNA, the CDR3 is TGTGCCAGCAGCTTCGCAGGAGATACGCAGTATTTT. This gives the protein CASSFAGDTQYF. Complete variable domain (other parts from reference TRBV7-3 and TRBJ2-3): GAGVSQTPSNKVTEKGKYVELRCDPISGHTALYWYRQSLGQGPEFLIYFQGTGAADDSGLPNDRFFAVRPEGSVSTLKIQRTERGDSAVYLCASSFAGDTQYFGPGTRLTVL.

Comments on this clonotype: This beta chain is off target for a library built for alpha chains, so its abundance means little. The chain is built from TRBV10-3 and TRBJ2-4; D gene ambiguous. Germline CDR1 ENHRY, CDR2 SYGVKD. The V end was cut by 2 bases, the J end by 8 bases, with 10 bases between. The CDR3 is 13 residues long. The CDR3, as DNA: TGTGCCATCAGTGAGGGTGGGCTGGACATTCAGTACTTC. Protein product: CAISEGGLDIQYF.

This clonotype was counted only a few times. This beta chain lies outside the target of a library built for alpha chains; its clone size means little. V and J are TRBV7-6 and TRBJ2-7; D perhaps matches TRBD2 (5 bases). The CDR3 runs to 13 residues. Between the trimmed V and J ends, which lost 5 bases and 3 bases, there was a span of 11 bases. Germline V gene data show CDR1 as SGHVS and CDR2 as FNYEAQ. The CDR3 loop reads CASSAGPNYEQYF. DNA for the CDR3: TGTGCCAGCAGCGCGGGTCCTAACTACGAGCAGTACTTC. Supplemented by reference TRBV7-6 and TRBJ2-7, the full variable domain reads GAGVSQSPRYKVTKRGQDVALRCDPISGHVSLYWYRQALGQGPEFLTYFNYEAQQDKSGLPNDRFSAERPEGSISTLTIQRTEQRDSAMYRCASSAGPNYEQYFGPGTRLTVT.

In this sample, this clonotype turned up a few times. This beta chain came through as a stray read in a library set up for alpha chains, and its size says little. The gene calls are TRBV19 and TRBJ2-1; D may be TRBD1 or TRBD2 (5 bases each). The germline V and J ends were trimmed by 6 bases and 0 bases, with 12 bases remaining between them. Per the germline V gene, CDR1 is LNHDA and CDR2 is SQIVND (reference sequence). The CDR3 contains 15 residues. The DNA of the CDR3 is TGTGCCAGTAGCGACGGGACCAGCTCCTACAATGAGCAGTTCTTC. Encoded protein: CASSDGTSSYNEQFF. The full variable domain, rest sourced from reference TRBV19 and TRBJ2-1, is DGGITQSPKYLFRKEGQNVTLSCEQNLNHDAMYWYRQDPGQGLRLIYYSQIVNDFQKGDIAEGYSVSREKKESFPLTVTSAQKNPTAFYLCASSDGTSSYNEQFFGPGTRLTVL.

This clonotype was detected only a few times. This beta chain is an unintended read in a library built for alpha chains; its size means little. This chain joins TRBV4-1 and TRBJ2-3; TRBD2 matches 9 bases. Germline-derived CDR1 and CDR2 are MGHRA and YSYEKL. The V and J ends lost 2 bases and 2 bases, in that order; junction bases with no gene match: 17. The CDR3 sequence is 20 residues long. The CDR3 DNA sequence: TGCGCCAGCAGCCAATACCAAACTAGCGGGCGGGAAGTCCCCACAGATACGCAGTATTTT. This encodes CASSQYQTSGREVPTDTQYF.

Concerning this clonotype: Found in a library prepared for alpha chains, this beta chain is an off-target read, and its abundance has little meaning. The gene calls are TRBV5-5 and TRBJ1-1; D not certain. The germline CDR1 and CDR2 sequences are SGHKS and YYEKEE (reference sequence). This CDR3 has 14 residues. Trimming removed 1 base from V and 0 bases from J, with 7 bases in between. The CDR3 reads CASSLLGMNTEAFF. The CDR3 DNA reads as TGTGCCAGCAGCTTGCTGGGAATGAACACTGAAGCTTTCTTT. The full variable domain, its missing parts supplied by reference TRBV5-5 and TRBJ1-1, is DAGVTQSPTHLIKTRGQQVTLRCSPISGHKSVSWYQQVLGQGPQFIFQYYEKEERGRGNFPDRFSARQFPNYSSELNVNALLLGDSALYLCASSLLGMNTEAFFGQGTRLTVV.

On this clonotype: This beta chain is off target for a library built for alpha chains, so its abundance means little. The chain carries TRBV5-1 and TRBJ2-7; either TRBD1 or TRBD2 may supply D (5 bases each). The CDR3 has 15 amino acids. V dropped 3 bases and J dropped 3 bases, with 16 bases sitting between them. Germline CDR1 is SGHRS and CDR2 is YFSETQ. For the CDR3, the DNA is TGCGCCAGCAGCTCCTTCGGGGCTCCGAGCTACGAGCAGTACTTC. Encoded protein: CASSSFGAPSYEQYF.

Of note for this clonotype: Because the library targeted alpha chains, this beta chain is an off-target read whose size means little. The chain carries TRBV10-3 and TRBJ2-2; possibly TRBD1 or TRBD2 for D (5 bases each). The CDR3 is 12 amino acids. CDR1 is ENHRY, CDR2 SYGVKD, per germline. Trimming left V 10 bases short and J 5 bases short, with 11 bases between. The CDR3 nucleotides read TGTGCCACCGATTGGGGGACCGGGGAGCTGTTTTTT. It translates to CATDWGTGELFF.

Only a few counts were recorded for this clonotype. This beta chain slipped into a library made for alpha chains as a stray read, so its size is not meaningful. The chain links TRBV28 to TRBJ2-7; TRBD2 aligns across 9 bases. CDR1 and CDR2 from the germline V gene are MDHEN and SYDVKM. With V trimmed by 2 bases and J by 0 bases, 5 bases remained unmatched. This CDR3 has 16 residues. The CDR3 sequence is CASSLAGGSVSYEQYF. DNA for the CDR3: TGTGCCAGCAGTTTAGCGGGGGGGTCAGTCTCCTACGAGCAGTACTTC.